This is a list of T cell receptor beta chains from one sample in a study of CXCR3-negative and CXCR3-positive naive CD8 T cells. TCRdb re-called the 5' RACE reads; every CDR3 protein appears as one record, without DNA. This sample's table reports over 70,000 distinct CDR3 sequences. The specimen sequenced was naive CXCR3+ CD8+ T cells from blood. The origin of the receptors is a human donor in good health. Some clones in this sample may be carry-over from other donors' samples. The CDR3 runs from the conserved cysteine through the conserved F or W. The order of the fields is V gene, J gene, CDR3 protein.

v_call: TRBV9
j_call: TRBJ2-7
cdr3_aa: CASSVAAGGNYEHYF

v_call: TRBV10-3
j_call: TRBJ2-1
cdr3_aa: CAIRQASETYNEQFF

v_call: TRBV6-2/TRBV6-3
j_call: TRBJ2-1
cdr3_aa: CASSPLWGIRRNEQFF

v_call: TRBV28
j_call: TRBJ2-7
cdr3_aa: CASSSQGLSYEQYF

v_call: TRBV6-2/TRBV6-3
j_call: TRBJ2-7
cdr3_aa: CASSGRDRQYEQYF

v_call: TRBV2
j_call: TRBJ2-7
cdr3_aa: CASSSLAGPTYEQYF

v_call: TRBV6-2/TRBV6-3
j_call: TRBJ2-7
cdr3_aa: CASSSTGLGEQYF

v_call: TRBV5-1
j_call: TRBJ1-1
cdr3_aa: CASSQTGIDAEAFF

v_call: TRBV29-1
j_call: TRBJ2-7
cdr3_aa: CSAGTGTYEQYF

v_call: TRBV28
j_call: TRBJ1-4
cdr3_aa: CASSRPDSNEKLFF

v_call: TRBV28
j_call: TRBJ2-5
cdr3_aa: CASSERILLGTQYF

v_call: TRBV28
j_call: TRBJ1-2
cdr3_aa: CASILQGGADGYTF

v_call: TRBV5-1
j_call: TRBJ2-7
cdr3_aa: CASSLKGQGAYEQYF

v_call: TRBV6-6
j_call: TRBJ1-5
cdr3_aa: CASSYGGGGDQPQHF

v_call: TRBV28
j_call: TRBJ2-1
cdr3_aa: CASSLSSFDEQFF

v_call: TRBV28
j_call: TRBJ2-7
cdr3_aa: CASSPVLAGTYEQYF

v_call: TRBV2
j_call: TRBJ2-1
cdr3_aa: CATLSLYNEQFF

v_call: TRBV6-2/TRBV6-3
j_call: TRBJ2-1
cdr3_aa: CASSSGTYYNEQLF

v_call: TRBV11-2
j_call: TRBJ2-7
cdr3_aa: CASSLAGGLSYEQYF

v_call: TRBV6-5
j_call: TRBJ2-1
cdr3_aa: CASSSGEGPTYNEQFF

v_call: TRBV28
j_call: TRBJ1-1
cdr3_aa: CASSLTGTMNTEAFF

v_call: TRBV19
j_call: TRBJ1-5
cdr3_aa: CASSSPFTGTYSNQPQHF

v_call: TRBV2
j_call: TRBJ2-4
cdr3_aa: CASSTGRLPKNIQYF

v_call: TRBV7-9
j_call: TRBJ2-3
cdr3_aa: CASSSTLAGGSTDTQYF

v_call: TRBV7-6
j_call: TRBJ1-1
cdr3_aa: CASSLSPGTNVETEAFF

v_call: TRBV7-9
j_call: TRBJ2-7
cdr3_aa: CASSRQPTYEQYF

v_call: TRBV28
j_call: TRBJ2-1
cdr3_aa: CASSLWGGRSYNEQFF

v_call: TRBV7-9
j_call: TRBJ1-1
cdr3_aa: CASSFMWNTEAFF

v_call: TRBV5-1
j_call: TRBJ2-7
cdr3_aa: CASSVGEGRWTYEQYF

v_call: TRBV7-9
j_call: TRBJ1-1
cdr3_aa: CASRAQLSNTEAFF

v_call: TRBV28
j_call: TRBJ1-6
cdr3_aa: CASILGTANSPLHF

v_call: TRBV4-1
j_call: TRBJ2-5
cdr3_aa: CASSQVDFGETQYF

v_call: TRBV7-9
j_call: TRBJ2-7
cdr3_aa: CASSLDRHYHEQYF

v_call: TRBV18
j_call: TRBJ2-7
cdr3_aa: CASSPPDSPREQYF

v_call: TRBV27
j_call: TRBJ1-6
cdr3_aa: CASSLLGGNSPLHF

v_call: TRBV15
j_call: TRBJ1-1
cdr3_aa: CATSRAETEAFF

v_call: TRBV2
j_call: TRBJ2-3
cdr3_aa: CATHGEGTDTQYF

v_call: TRBV27
j_call: TRBJ1-5
cdr3_aa: CASSFGGLNQPQHF

v_call: TRBV19
j_call: TRBJ2-5
cdr3_aa: CASSAQRVETQYF

v_call: TRBV28
j_call: TRBJ2-1
cdr3_aa: CASSPGLTYNEQFF

v_call: TRBV7-6
j_call: TRBJ2-5
cdr3_aa: CASSTQASGSWETQYF

v_call: TRBV6-5
j_call: TRBJ2-2
cdr3_aa: CASSYPTGGELFF

v_call: TRBV21-1
j_call: TRBJ1-1
cdr3_aa: CASSKLRGWLNTEAFF

v_call: TRBV25-1
j_call: TRBJ2-7
cdr3_aa: CASNFGGGEQYF

v_call: TRBV20-1
j_call: TRBJ1-1
cdr3_aa: CSARDGEGVDTEAFF

v_call: TRBV6-5
j_call: TRBJ2-7
cdr3_aa: CASSLGQGPTYEQYF

v_call: TRBV12-3/TRBV12-4
j_call: TRBJ2-7
cdr3_aa: CASSLQGRGNEQYF

v_call: TRBV29-1
j_call: TRBJ2-2
cdr3_aa: CSVLLGTGELFF

v_call: TRBV25-1
j_call: TRBJ2-1
cdr3_aa: CASSESAQTYNEQFF

v_call: TRBV12-3/TRBV12-4
j_call: TRBJ2-5
cdr3_aa: CASRRDRLAGEETQYF

v_call: TRBV5-4
j_call: TRBJ2-1
cdr3_aa: CASSLGLAGDYNEQFF

v_call: TRBV29-1
j_call: TRBJ1-1
cdr3_aa: CSVMGGTNTEAFF

v_call: TRBV20-1
j_call: TRBJ2-7
cdr3_aa: CSARDVEGYYEQYF

v_call: TRBV29-1
j_call: TRBJ2-1
cdr3_aa: CSAPDRILHNEQFF

v_call: TRBV6-4
j_call: TRBJ2-3
cdr3_aa: CATSGDSTDTQYF

v_call: TRBV6-2/TRBV6-3
j_call: TRBJ2-7
cdr3_aa: CASSLRGGLSEQYF

v_call: TRBV3-1
j_call: TRBJ2-6
cdr3_aa: CASSQLWRDKISNSGANVLTF

v_call: TRBV6-2/TRBV6-3
j_call: TRBJ2-1
cdr3_aa: CASSYSRTGGASSEQFF